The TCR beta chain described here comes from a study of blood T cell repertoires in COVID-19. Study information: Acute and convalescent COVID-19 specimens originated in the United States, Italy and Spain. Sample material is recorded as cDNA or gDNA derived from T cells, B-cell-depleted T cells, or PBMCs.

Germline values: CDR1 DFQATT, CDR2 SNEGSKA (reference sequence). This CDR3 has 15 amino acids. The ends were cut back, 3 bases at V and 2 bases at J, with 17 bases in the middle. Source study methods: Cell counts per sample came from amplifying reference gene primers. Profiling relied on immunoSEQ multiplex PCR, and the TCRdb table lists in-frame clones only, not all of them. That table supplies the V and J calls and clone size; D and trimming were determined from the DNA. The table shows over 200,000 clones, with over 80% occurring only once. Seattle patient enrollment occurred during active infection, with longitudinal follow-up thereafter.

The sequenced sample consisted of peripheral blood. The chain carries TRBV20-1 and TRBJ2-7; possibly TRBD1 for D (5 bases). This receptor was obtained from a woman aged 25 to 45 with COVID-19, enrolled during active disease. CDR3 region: CSASYRQGITYEQYF. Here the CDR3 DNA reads TGCAGTGCTAGTTATCGGCAGGGAATAACCTACGAGCAGTACTTC.